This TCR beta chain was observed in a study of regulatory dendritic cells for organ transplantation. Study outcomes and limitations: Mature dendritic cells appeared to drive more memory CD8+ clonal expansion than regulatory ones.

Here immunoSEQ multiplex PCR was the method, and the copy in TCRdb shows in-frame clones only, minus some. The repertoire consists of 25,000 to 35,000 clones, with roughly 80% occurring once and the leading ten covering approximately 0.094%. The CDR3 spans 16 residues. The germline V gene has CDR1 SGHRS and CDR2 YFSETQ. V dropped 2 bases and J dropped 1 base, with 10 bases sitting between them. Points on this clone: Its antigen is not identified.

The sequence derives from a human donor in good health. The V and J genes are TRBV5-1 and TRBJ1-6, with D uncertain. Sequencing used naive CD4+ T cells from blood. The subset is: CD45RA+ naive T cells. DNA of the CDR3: TGCGCCAGCAGCTTCAGGATGTCTTCCTATAATTCACCCCTCCACTTT. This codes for CASSFRMSSYNSPLHF.